This is a list of T cell receptor beta chains from one sample in a study of CXCR3-negative and CXCR3-positive naive CD8 T cells. Following a re-call of the 5' RACE reads, TCRdb has one entry per CDR3 protein and lacks DNA. This table lists about 48,000 distinct CDR3 sequences. Sequenced input: memory CD8+ T cells from blood. These receptors came from a human donor in good health. Some clones in this sample may be carry-over from other donors' samples. Both conserved end residues are part of each CDR3. Only some rows state a clone size, as once, few, many or a class for expanded clones.

CDR3aa | v_gene | abundance | j_gene
CASSLSAGGETQYF | TRBV6-6 | . | TRBJ2-5
CASSQGLGRAYEQYF | TRBV14 | . | TRBJ2-7
CASSKGTVQETQYF | TRBV28 | . | TRBJ2-5
CASSLGQVHEQFF | TRBV28 | . | TRBJ2-1
CSVAPRNLNYGYTF | TRBV29-1 | . | TRBJ1-2
CASSSRTGDNTYEQYF | TRBV7-6 | . | TRBJ2-7
CASSDSTGELFF | TRBV9 | . | TRBJ2-2
CASSQELAEPYNEQFF | TRBV3-1 | . | TRBJ2-1
CSAGQANTGELFF | TRBV29-1 | . | TRBJ2-2
CASSVGGGSYNEQFF | TRBV6-5 | . | TRBJ2-1
CASSFNPEVAGSSYNEQFF | TRBV7-3 | . | TRBJ2-1
CSVDEDRGDYGYTF | TRBV29-1 | . | TRBJ1-2
CATSPRTSGGNEQFF | TRBV15 | . | TRBJ2-1
CASSLGQGADTQYF | TRBV5-5 | . | TRBJ2-3
CASSLASGSYEQFF | TRBV28 | . | TRBJ2-1
CASTAEPYNEQFF | TRBV6-5 | . | TRBJ2-1
CASSPIEGGPHNEQFF | TRBV6-6 | . | TRBJ2-1
CSVETLQDTSEQYF | TRBV29-1 | . | TRBJ2-7
CASSLGSGTSYEQYF | TRBV5-6 | . | TRBJ2-7
CASSQGRSGGGAETQYF | TRBV4-2 | . | TRBJ2-5
CASSEGGGGRGYEQYF | TRBV2 | . | TRBJ2-7
CASSLSGTPNLWYF | TRBV28 | . | TRBJ2-7
CSVVDRLSYNEQFF | TRBV29-1 | . | TRBJ2-1
CASSPALTPTGELFF | TRBV11-2 | . | TRBJ2-2
CASSPLGDRVSNTEAFF | TRBV14 | . | TRBJ1-1
CASTVGQVTDTQYF | TRBV2 | . | TRBJ2-3
CASSQDPIATGTNEKLFF | TRBV14 | . | TRBJ1-4
CAINPDSSGNTIYF | TRBV10-3 | . | TRBJ1-3
CASSYTVRGHQETQYF | TRBV27 | . | TRBJ2-5
CASSQDGRNIQYF | TRBV14 | . | TRBJ2-4
CASSLRYGSSNEQFF | TRBV7-6 | . | TRBJ2-1
CASNELAGGRFQSSYNEQFF | TRBV3-1 | . | TRBJ2-1
CASLDGTKGRQETQYF | TRBV5-1 | . | TRBJ2-5
CASSRRDRGLYEQYF | TRBV7-9 | . | TRBJ2-7
CASSSGTSGIAGELFF | TRBV12-3/TRBV12-4 | . | TRBJ2-2
CASSLGGSEAGELFF | TRBV28 | . | TRBJ2-2
CASSFRLAGGVDTQYF | TRBV6-5 | . | TRBJ2-3
CSMCRDRGPNTGELFF | TRBV29-1 | . | TRBJ2-2
CASSETEGGAYNSPLHF | TRBV18 | . | TRBJ1-6
CASSPKTRRGTQYF | TRBV28 | . | TRBJ2-5
CASSQSQGAMVYEQYF | TRBV6-5 | . | TRBJ2-7
CASSLAGGPTDTQYF | TRBV2 | medium-sized | TRBJ2-3
CASSRPGEETQYF | TRBV12-3/TRBV12-4 | . | TRBJ2-5
CASSRRASDTQYF | TRBV6-5 | . | TRBJ2-3
CASSRLGEGLYEQYF | TRBV7-9 | . | TRBJ2-7
CASSPRQAPGNQPQHF | TRBV14 | . | TRBJ1-5